The present T cell receptor (beta chain) was sequenced within a study of T cells in Graves' hyperthyroidism and ophthalmopathy. Germline-derived CDR1 and CDR2 are MDHEN and SYDVKM. This CDR3 comprises 14 residues. Trimming removed 1 base from V and 1 base from J, with 7 bases in between. Amplification of TCR beta CDR3 regions used RNA as the template. When the TCR CDR3 underwent first-round RT-PCR, the HTBI primer set was used. TCRdb re-called the multiplex PCR reads with MiXCR, one entry per CDR3 protein. Of under 650,000 distinct CDR3 sequences in the sample, around 15% were seen once. This clonotype was recorded at least ten times.

This chain links TRBV28 with TRBJ1-1; no firm D call. This TCR was sampled from a woman aged 25-40 years with Graves' hyperthyroidism. Sequencing input: blood. In nucleotides, the CDR3 is TGTGCCAGCAGTTTATTCAGGCCGAACACTGAAGCTTTCTTT. Protein: CASSLFRPNTEAFF.